The present T cell receptor beta chain was sequenced within a study of T cell responses to AZD1222 COVID-19 vaccine. Overall study: The study pooled second doses at about 4 or about 12 weeks.

Comments on this clone: The antigen remains undetermined. The junction departs from germline at one end; a sequencing error may be responsible.

CDR3 length equals 14 residues. Germline V gene sequence: CDR1 KGHSH, CDR2 LQKENI. This table comes from immunoSEQ multiplex PCR, and its TCRdb copy is limited to in-frame clones, with some not included. The table has more than 35,000 clones, about 83% seen once. Study-level findings and limits: None of the repertoires were sampled until the peak T cell response had passed. At baseline, seropositivity was found in only a handful of AZD1222 recipients.

The V call is TRBV18, the J call TRBJ2-7; tentatively, D is TRBD1 (6 bases). The input for sequencing was peripheral blood, taken on day 0 of AZD1222 vaccination. This receptor was taken from an adult in good health. CDR3 amino acids: CASSPSAGVYEQYF. The CDR3 coding sequence is TGTGCCAGCTCACCAAGCGCAGGGGTTTACGAACAGTACTTC.